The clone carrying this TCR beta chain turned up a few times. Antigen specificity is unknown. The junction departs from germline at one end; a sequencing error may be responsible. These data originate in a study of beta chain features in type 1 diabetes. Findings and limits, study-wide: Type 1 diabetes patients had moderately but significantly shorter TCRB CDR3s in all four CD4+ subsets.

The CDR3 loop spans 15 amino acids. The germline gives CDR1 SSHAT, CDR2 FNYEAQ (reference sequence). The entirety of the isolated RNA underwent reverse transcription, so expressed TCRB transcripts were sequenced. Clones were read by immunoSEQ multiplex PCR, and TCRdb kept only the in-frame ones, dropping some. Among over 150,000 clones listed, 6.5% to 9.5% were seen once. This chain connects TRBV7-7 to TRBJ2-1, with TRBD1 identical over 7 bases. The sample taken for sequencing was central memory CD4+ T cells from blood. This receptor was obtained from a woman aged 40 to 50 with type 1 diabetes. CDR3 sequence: CASSLDRSSYNEQFF. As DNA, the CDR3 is TGTGCTAGCAGCCTGGACAGGTCTTCCTACAATGAGCAGTTCTTC.